This T cell receptor beta chain was found in a study of shared clonotypes between healthy human individuals. Study observations and caveats: Measured sharing among donors was expected to vary with sequencing depth.

The authors ran the assay at deep level. Tens of thousands of T cell genomes, or 250 to 300 ng DNA, went into unsorted PBMC replicate PCRs. Here immunoSEQ multiplex PCR was the method, and the copy in TCRdb shows in-frame clones only, minus some. The table includes fewer than 650,000 clones, 70% to 80% detected once. In the case of this clone: Its antigen is not known.

V lost 2 bases and J lost 8, with 9 bases in between. The CDR3 totals 12 residues. Germline-derived CDR1 and CDR2 are MDHEN and SYDVKM. Unsorted samples, those not sorted, used roughly 100 million PBMCs for genomic DNA. The sequenced sample consisted of PBMCs. The chain carries TRBV28 and TRBJ1-2; D might be TRBD1 (5 bases). The receptor's source is a middle-aged woman in good health. Some clones in this sample may be carry-over from other donors' samples. DNA for the CDR3: TGTGCCAGCAGTTTACTCCAGGGCGGCTACACCTTC. It yields the protein CASSLLQGGYTF.